The rows below give T cell receptor beta chains drawn from one sample of a study of blood T cell repertoires in COVID-19. Profiling relied on immunoSEQ multiplex PCR, and the TCRdb table lists in-frame clones only, not all of them. Found here are 200,000 to 300,000 clones, about 83% of them singletons; the top ten hold approximately 6%. The sample taken for sequencing was peripheral blood. These receptors originate from a woman aged 80 or over with COVID-19, enrolled during active disease. Each CDR3 is given with its conserved first and last residue. A D gene is named only where the DNA matches it firmly. Clone size is shown for a subset of rows, as once, few, many or a class of expanded clone.

j_gene,len,abundance,v_gene,d_gene,CDR3aa,CDR3nt
TRBJ2-2,15,-,TRBV15,TRBD1,CATSTGTGETGELFF,TGTGCCACCAGCACAGGGACAGGGGAAACCGGGGAGCTGTTTTTT
TRBJ2-5,15,-,TRBV4-1,TRBD2,CASSQGGSGGKTQYF,TGCGCCAGCAGCCAAGGGGGTAGCGGGGGTAAGACCCAGTACTTC
TRBJ1-4,14,-,TRBV5-4,-,CASSRRGGGEKLFF,TGTGCCAGCAGCCGACGGGGGGGAGGTGAAAAACTGTTTTTT
TRBJ1-2,14,-,TRBV19,-,CASSTGTFIYGYTF,TGTGCCAGTAGTACGGGGACATTCATCTATGGCTACACCTTC
TRBJ2-1,17,-,TRBV6-2/TRBV6-3,TRBD2,CASSYSGAPRSVNEQFF,TGTGCCAGCAGTTATAGCGGGGCTCCGCGGAGTGTCAATGAGCAGTTCTTC
TRBJ2-1,17,few,TRBV18,TRBD2,CASSPDWTSGGVNEQFF,TGTGCCAGCTCACCGGATTGGACTAGCGGGGGGGTCAATGAGCAGTTCTTC
TRBJ1-2,15,-,TRBV4-1,TRBD1,CASSDSGQGYYGYTF,TGCGCCAGCAGCGATTCGGGACAGGGGTACTATGGCTACACCTTC
TRBJ1-6,13,-,TRBV3-1/TRBV3-2,-,CASSPLENSPLHF,TGTGCCAGCAGCCCCCTGGAGAATTCACCCCTCCACTTT
TRBJ1-2,13,-,TRBV7-9,-,CASSSEGGDGYTF,TGTGCCAGCAGCTCCGAGGGGGGGGATGGCTACACCTTC
TRBJ2-2,14,-,TRBV19,-,CASKEILDTGELFF,TGTGCCAGTAAAGAGATTTTAGATACCGGGGAGCTGTTTTTT
TRBJ1-2,11,-,TRBV18,-,CASSQNYGYTF,TGTGCCAGCTCCCAAAACTATGGCTACACCTTC
TRBJ2-5,16,once,TRBV21-1,-,CASSYHRGPNEETQYF,TGTGCCAGCAGCTACCACAGGGGGCCGAACGAAGAGACCCAGTACTTC
TRBJ2-1,19,-,TRBV19,TRBD2,CASSKRPSGGSSSYNEQFF,TGTGCCAGTAGCAAGAGGCCTAGCGGGGGGTCGAGCTCCTACAATGAGCAGTTCTTC
TRBJ2-1,11,-,TRBV12-3/TRBV12-4,-,CASSSQNEQFF,TGTGCCAGCAGTTCTCAGAATGAGCAGTTCTTC
TRBJ1-5,15,-,TRBV4-1,TRBD1,CASSQEGTGIGPQHF,TGCGCCAGCAGCCAAGAAGGGACAGGGATTGGACCCCAGCATTTT
TRBJ1-6,14,-,TRBV6-4,-,CASSSDSYNSPLHF,TGTGCCAGCAGCTCAGACAGCTATAATTCACCCCTCCACTTT
TRBJ2-7,14,-,TRBV10-3,TRBD1,CAISAAGGSYEQYF,TGTGCCATCAGTGCGGCAGGGGGTTCCTACGAGCAGTACTTC
TRBJ1-3,13,-,TRBV29-1,-,CSVEENSGNTIYF,TGCAGCGTTGAGGAGAACTCTGGAAACACCATATATTTT
TRBJ1-5,16,-,TRBV4-1,-,CASSQDLQGSNQPQHF,TGCGCCAGCAGCCAAGACCTACAGGGAAGCAATCAGCCCCAGCATTTT
TRBJ1-1,15,-,TRBV3-1/TRBV3-2,TRBD1,CASSQLDRVNTEAFF,TGTGCCAGCAGCCAGCTTGACAGGGTTAACACTGAAGCTTTCTTT
TRBJ1-1,14,-,TRBV27,-,CASTTRAGYTEAFF,TGTGCCAGCACCACCCGAGCGGGTTACACTGAAGCTTTCTTT
TRBJ1-6,18,-,TRBV10-3,TRBD1,CAISESRTGSSYNSPLHF,TGTGCCATCAGTGAGTCGCGGACAGGGAGCTCCTATAATTCACCCCTCCACTTT
TRBJ2-5,14,-,TRBV18,-,CASSHQTGIETQYF,TGTGCCAGCTCACACCAGACAGGCATCGAGACCCAGTACTTC
TRBJ1-2,16,-,TRBV7-9,TRBD1,CASSLIGGTEFYGYTF,TGTGCCAGCAGCTTAATAGGAGGGACAGAGTTTTATGGCTACACCTTC
TRBJ1-6,14,-,TRBV5-4,TRBD1,CASSWGQNNSPLHF,TGTGCCAGCAGCTGGGGACAGAATAATTCACCCCTCCACTTT
TRBJ2-1,13,-,TRBV19,-,CASIEPFSFVQFF,TGTGCCAGTATCGAACCTTTTAGCTTTGTGCAGTTCTTC
TRBJ1-3,13,-,TRBV9,-,CASSDSSGNTIYF,TGTGCCAGCAGCGACAGCTCTGGAAACACCATATATTTT
TRBJ2-2,14,-,TRBV6-5,TRBD1,CASRVDRDTGELFF,TGTGCCAGCAGAGTTGACAGGGACACCGGGGAGCTGTTTTTT
TRBJ1-4,14,few,TRBV6-5,-,CASSQTATNEKLFF,TGTGCCAGCAGCCAAACTGCAACTAATGAAAAACTGTTTTTT